A selection of T cell receptor beta chains follows, all from one sample in a study of monozygotic twins with inflammatory bowel disease. TCRdb reprocessed the 5' RACE reads and stores each CDR3 protein as one record, lacking DNA. The sample totals 150,000 to 200,000 distinct CDR3 sequences. Sequencing was done on a sample of blood. These receptors all come from a human donor with ulcerative colitis or Crohn's disease, or a healthy co-twin of an affected twin (not recorded which). CDR3s include the opening cysteine and the closing phenylalanine or tryptophan.

TRBJ2-7	TRBV7-2	CASREGGASYEQYF
TRBJ2-5	TRBV7-6	CASSRKAGGPETQYF
TRBJ1-1	TRBV19	CASSRTYTEAFF
TRBJ2-3	TRBV20-1	CSAPAPATTDTQYF
TRBJ2-3	TRBV5-5	CASSLGLASDTQYF
TRBJ2-5	TRBV7-9	CASSLGVRPDQETQYF
TRBJ2-7	TRBV20-1	CSAREDGGGDNYEQYF
TRBJ1-6	TRBV9	CASSDRDGESPLHF
TRBJ2-7	TRBV6-6	CASSYKGEISEQYF
TRBJ2-7	TRBV20-1	CSAREYGNSYEQYF
TRBJ2-7	TRBV28	CASSFYQSGGSSYEQYF
TRBJ2-3	TRBV7-2	CASSARTGYSTDTQYF
TRBJ2-1	TRBV5-1	CASSPLNPIEQFF
TRBJ2-5	TRBV5-5	CASSLDWQGRETQYF
TRBJ1-6	TRBV14	CASSQESRRGGSPLHF
TRBJ2-7	TRBV7-8	CASSLRPGLPSYEQYF
TRBJ2-3	TRBV5-6	CASTPVGLAIRRLGTQYF
TRBJ2-1	TRBV12-3/TRBV12-4	CASSLIGGGNEQFF
TRBJ2-3	TRBV4-3	CASSQDPTGGSFWSTDTQYF
TRBJ1-6	TRBV12-3/TRBV12-4	CASRGGLNSPLHF
TRBJ1-5	TRBV5-6	CASSLVSGNQPQHF
TRBJ2-1	TRBV7-2	CASSPRAAGNEQFF
TRBJ1-1	TRBV20-1	CSASSPSGVYTIEAFF
TRBJ2-1	TRBV27	CASLGVGSDEQFF
TRBJ1-3	TRBV5-1	CASSLRLGSPGNTIYF
TRBJ2-6	TRBV20-1	CSARAGPGANVLTF
TRBJ2-2	TRBV7-2	CASSWGMGELFF
TRBJ2-2	TRBV4-1	CASSLLEGIGELFF
TRBJ2-5	TRBV3-1	CASSQGQIETQYF
TRBJ2-5	TRBV3-1	CASSQWISGRREETQYF
TRBJ1-3	TRBV7-9	CASSIGQGVGNTIYF
TRBJ1-3	TRBV20-1	CSAIPLGLSGNTIYF
TRBJ1-5	TRBV20-1	CSASQGLTNQPQHF
TRBJ2-1	TRBV25-1	CASSELQYNEQFF
TRBJ1-1	TRBV30	CAWSVTGSEAFF
TRBJ2-5	TRBV7-2	CASSQRQGPETQYF